This entry concerns a single TCR beta chain. Its specificity is not known. CDR3 length: 15 residues. Germline values: CDR1 SGHVS, CDR2 FQNEAQ. After removal of 5 bases from V and 3 bases from J, the junction contained 6 bases not matched to a gene. Making use of molecular barcodes, quantitative 5'-RACE generated TCR beta libraries. One entry per CDR3 protein, called by TCRdb with MiXCR from the 5' RACE reads. The sample lists roughly 90,000 distinct CDR3 sequences; more than 8.5% were seen once. The data were taken from a study of CD8 T cells in ankylosing spondylitis. Study-level results: Disease-linked clones reportedly showed significant enrichment in matched ankylosing spondylitis synovial fluid. Seemingly distinctive of ankylosing spondylitis blood was a TCR beta motif formed by eight highly homologous variants. CD8+ by phenotype, disease-linked clones were relatively rare in peripheral blood.

The receptor's source is a male donor with ankylosing spondylitis. The sequencing sample was made of blood, either unsorted or a sorted T cell fraction (not recorded which). The rearrangement uses TRBV7-8 and TRBJ2-7; 11 bases map to TRBD2. The CDR3 loop is CASSAGLAVRYEQYF. CDR3 in DNA: TGTGCCAGCAGCGCGGGACTAGCGGTCCGCTACGAGCAGTACTTC.